The T cell receptor beta chain described here comes from a study of T-cell reconstitution after alpha-beta-depleted transplantation in children. This clonotype has a count of ten or more. The authors prepared the TCRbeta library with unique molecular identifiers. A single record per CDR3 protein comes from TCRdb applying MiXCR to the PCR reads. This table has about 610,000 distinct CDR3 sequences, roughly a tenth appearing once. The CDR3 spans 15 residues. From germline, CDR1 is SGHTA and CDR2 FQGNSA. J lost 7 bases, V lost 4 bases, and 4 bases had no gene match. Specimen: PBMCs from the stem cell graft donor, collected from the stem cell graft. The TCR was taken from a human donor who donated a stem cell graft to a child with acute myeloid leukemia. The chain carries TRBV7-2 and TRBJ2-1; TRBD2 agrees at 13 bases. For the CDR3, the DNA is TGTGCCAGCAGCTCCTGGACTAGCGGGAGAAATGAGCAGTTCTTC. Its protein is CASSSWTSGRNEQFF.